This T cell receptor (beta chain) emerged from a study of cytomegalovirus exposure and HLA in healthy donors (dated by TCRdb to about 2017). Looking at the study overall: In an earlier analysis of roughly 500 of the donors, under 300 Gb of sequence data and 100 million or so unique TCR beta sequences from roughly 200 million T cells were reported. An early release covering 550 to 650 HLA-typed donors comprised about 290 gigabases of sequencing data and tens of millions of unique TCR sequences. The genetic ancestry cluster associated with self-reported Caucasian donors included around 76% of the 398 genotyped donors. The study aimed to test whether signatures of past pathogen exposure could be identified by cataloging public T cell receptors. The study profiled the T cell repertoires of about 720 subjects by immunosequencing and related them to cytomegalovirus serostatus. Along with the approximately 620-subject first cohort, a separate validation cohort of over a hundred different subjects was used. To predict cytomegalovirus infection status, the study brought together high-throughput TCR immunosequencing, statistical association of individual TCRs with disease status, and machine learning. In a later analysis, previously published TCR beta repertoires from several hundred donors were re-analyzed and high-resolution HLA genotyping was added so that TCR occurrence patterns could be studied. In the later analysis, no new phenotypic data were used to find candidate immune exposures; instead, reliance was placed on TCR beta sequences and their occurrence across donors. An earlier analysis of about 620 of the donors applied high-throughput TCR beta sequencing to assess whether each TCR beta V gene segment acted as functional or pseudogenic. Donor age, sex, ethnicity and CMV serostatus were collected together with the repertoire data. A later genetic analysis used genome-wide SNP genotypes for about 55% of the 666 donors, treating that subset as a discovery cohort. All discovery cohort repertoires had been generated using a single sequencing platform. HLA typing included class I and class II loci at four-digit resolution. The number of donors typed differed by locus, with about 620-630 for A, B, C, DRB1 and DQB1, more than 500 for DQA1, nearly 610 for DPA1, and around 450 for DPB1. Roughly five DR-DQ haplotypes were treated as single units for association and clustering because of strong linkage in the cohort. Among 300 to 450 genotyped donors of the cohort, an average of 235,054 unique TCR beta nucleotide sequences were sequenced per donor, roughly 18% of them non-productive. Paper-wide results and their limitations: Linkage disequilibrium might explain the correlated functional status among segregating V segments, but an unknown experimental factor could not be ruled out. The cohort was sequenced for TCR beta chains only, and without alpha or paired-chain data the features that could be detected were limited. A total of 150 or so TCR beta chains were listed by the study as associated with cytomegalovirus. A later analysis found that HLA-associated TCR beta chains were more clonally expanded and had lower generation probabilities than equally common non-associated chains. According to a later analysis, TCR association rates differed among HLA loci, with DRB1 alleles showing the most associated TCRs and HLA-C alleles showing the fewest. A group of highly shared sequence variants was considered likely to be a technical artifact of the sequencing pipeline. Because HLA typing was missing for some donors at each locus, association tests included only the typed subset. The presence/absence analyses assumed that sequencing depth was roughly uniform across donors, and that assumption may not be true. When HLA alleles, especially DR and DQ, strongly co-occurred, attributing TCR associations to individual alleles was difficult. According to the authors, the approach could potentially be generalized to other disease states and immunological phenotypes. For the cohort, immune exposure information was limited to CMV serostatus. A later analysis found that most CMV-associated TCR beta chains appeared HLA-restricted, with HLA associations seemingly driven largely by CMV exposure. In a later analysis, several top co-occurrence clusters were reported to appear linked to parvovirus B19, influenza, CMV and Epstein-Barr virus. A few of the identified cytomegalovirus-associated TCR beta chains were confirmed in vitro to be specific for cytomegalovirus antigens. In a later genetic analysis, a missense DCLRE1C variant was associated with V-gene and J-gene trimming of TCR beta chains, and the association was replicated in an independent cohort. Cytomegalovirus status was reported to be diagnosed by the classifier with high specificity and sensitivity in both the original and validation cohorts. Because the 87-base-pair reads could not distinguish some IMGT-functional V segments, including TRBV6-2 and TRBV6-3, those segments were excluded. In a later analysis, 16,951 TCR beta sequences were associated with specific HLA alleles at a false discovery rate of 0.05. In a later genetic analysis, fewer N-insertions in productive TCRs were reported among donors in an Asian-associated ancestry cluster than the roughly 640-donor mean. An earlier analysis of approximately 600 of the donors showed that most TCR beta V segments appeared in productive rearrangements either about 87% or about 30% of the time, which broadly matched IMGT annotations. A further reported finding was that TCR beta sequences accurately predicted the HLA-A and HLA-B alleles for most subjects in the first cohort. Most TCR sequences were seen in very few donors, while some public TCRs were found in many individuals. Because counts were too low, roughly 18 rarely observed V segments, including chromosome 9 orphons, were left out of the earlier analysis of some 640 of the donors.

V loses 6 bases, J loses 4 bases, and the germline ends lie 18 bases apart. For CDR1 and CDR2, the germline V gene lists MGHRA and YSYEKL. From the cysteine through the phenylalanine, the CDR3 covers 15 amino acids. The read is trimmed to its CDR3 DNA, 45 bases read in frame from base 1. As regards this clone: The clone's antigen remains unknown.

The library was prepared using the immunoSEQ multiplex PCR assay. For the multiplex PCR, a mixture combining 60 forward primers for TCR Vbeta segments and 13 reverse primers for TCR Jbeta segments was used. Amplification of the CDR3 region of rearranged TCR beta genes was performed with a multiplex PCR assay on genomic DNA. The Illumina HiSeq System was used to sequence the amplified TCR beta libraries as 87-base-pair reads. In the authors' own workflow: Across the roughly 700 repertoires, a later analysis counted about 81 million unique TCR beta chains, approximately 10 million of which were shared by at least two donors. A nearest-neighbor algorithm error-corrected the raw reads and collapsed the reads into unique sequences, merging closely related sequences to remove PCR and sequencing errors. CDR3 sequences were aligned to IMGT reference sequences to assign V, D and J gene segments. For a sequence to be retained, a match of at least six nucleotides to both a V gene segment and a J gene segment was required. Rearrangements were classified as productive when the CDR3 lacked stop codons and remained in frame with V and J, and all other rearrangements were classified as non-productive. CDR3 was defined by IMGT convention, running from the second conserved V-encoded cysteine to the conserved J-encoded phenylalanine. The earlier analysis of 550 to 650 of the donors excluded any sequence lacking an unambiguous match to a single V gene segment. An earlier analysis of several hundred of the donors classified V segments as functional when productive rearrangements were above 56.7% and as segregating when the standard deviation between donors was above 5%. To diagnose cytomegalovirus status from the catalog of TCR beta chain sequences, a statistical classification framework was built. In a later analysis, V and J genes were assigned by comparing TCR nucleotide sequences against IMGT/GENE-DB human TR gene sequences. Using the TCRdist pipeline, a later analysis assigned CDR3 sequences along with most-parsimonious VDJ recombination scenarios. In a later analysis, each TCR beta chain was defined by its CDR3 amino acid sequence together with its V-gene family, and reads without a unique V-gene family were excluded. In a later analysis, several hundred highly shared, low-generation-probability nucleotide sequences were removed to address suspected cross-contamination and a sequencing artifact. For each public chain, a later analysis derived a clonal expansion index from normalized ranks of inferred template counts within each repertoire. In a later analysis, generation probabilities were computed with a VDJ recombination model fitted to out-of-frame rearrangements, and the resulting probabilities were checked against IGoR. Hypergeometric tests were used in a later analysis to score TCR-TCR, TCR-HLA and TCR-CMV co-occurrence, with a repertoire-size bias correction applied to the TCR pairs. In a later analysis, false discovery rates were estimated by permuting HLA or CMV assignments 20 times. In a later analysis, co-occurring TCRs were grouped with DBSCAN, and TCRdist sequence similarity was added when clustering was performed within HLA-allele-positive subsets. Co-occurrence clustering excluded repertoires with fewer than 30,000 or more than 120,000 public chains, plus five with anomalous nucleotide sharing. Not all clones reach the TCRdb copy of this immuneACCESS table, which keeps in-frame sequences only. Checked studies attribute under half of the gap to unresolved V genes and leave the rest unexplained. V and J calls and clone size are given by that table; D and trimming were obtained from the DNA. This sample's records show 200,000 or so clones. The top ten hold roughly 0.74% of the sample.

In total, 600 or so healthy bone marrow donors made up the cohort. At the time of sampling, every cohort member was nominally healthy, though immune exposures that went unrecorded were likely present. The donor was CMV seronegative and belonged to the group of approximately 320 seronegative cohort members. Each donor provided a peripheral blood sample, and peripheral blood mononuclear cells were used for TCR beta sequencing. The Qiagen DNeasy Blood Extraction Kit was used to extract genomic DNA from the blood cell samples. This TCR was recovered from a boy younger than 18 in good health and CMV-seronegative. Source material: PBMCs. Recombination joined TRBV4-1 with TRBJ2-5; D gene: possibly TRBD1, on 6 matching bases. The CDR3 reads as follows: CASSQPGDWTETQYF. The DNA sequence follows: TGCGCCAGCAGTCAGCCAGGGGATTGGACAGAGACCCAGTACTTC.